Shown below are 10 T cell receptor beta chains from a single sample sequenced in a study of blood T cell repertoires in COVID-19. Clones were read by immunoSEQ multiplex PCR, and TCRdb kept only the in-frame ones, dropping some. Altogether more than 200,000 clones are present, approximately 80% being singletons, with the ten largest covering roughly 4.6%. The sample consisted of peripheral blood. The receptors were gathered from a woman aged 80 or older with active or convalescent COVID-19.

The chain recombines TRBV3-1 (or the pseudogene TRBV3-2) with TRBJ2-7; no clear D gene. This CDR3 has 14 amino acids. V dropped 2 bases and J dropped 1 base, with 9 bases sitting between them. Germline CDR1 reads LGHDT; CDR2 reads YNNKEL (reference sequence). The CDR3 nucleotides are TGTGCCAGCAGCCAATTTGCGGTTTCCTACGAGCAGTACTTC. Its translation is CASSQFAVSYEQYF.

The V call is TRBV28, the J call TRBJ1-5; possibly TRBD1 for D (6 bases). Between the trimmed V and J ends, which lost 6 bases and 3 bases, there was a span of 15 bases. The V gene's germline CDR1 is MDHEN and CDR2 SYDVKM. This CDR3 comprises 15 residues. The CDR3 nucleotides are TGTGCCAGCAGATACACGACAGGCTACAATCAGCCCCAGCATTTT. Translation gives CASRYTTGYNQPQHF.

A single count supports this clone. The chain has TRBV29-1 and TRBJ2-5; D is undetermined. This CDR3 is 13 amino acids long. CDR1 is SQVTM, CDR2 ANQGSEA, per germline. Trimming pared 7 bases from V and 2 bases from J, leaving 14 bases between. The CDR3 DNA reads TGCAGCGCCCTGGGTACAGCACAAGAGACCCAGTACTTC. It translates to CSALGTAQETQYF.

The CDR3 region is CSVARDSSYEQYF. CDR3 bases: TGCAGCGTTGCCCGGGACAGCTCCTACGAGCAGTACTTC. The chain carries TRBV29-1 and TRBJ2-7; the match to TRBD1 covers 7 bases. The CDR3 runs to 13 residues. The ends lost 4 bases at V and 0 bases at J; junction bases unmatched: 3. Germline CDR1 reads SQVTM; CDR2 reads ANQGSEA.

A remark on this clone: Other nucleotide sequences from this sample produce the same CDR3. The V gene is TRBV5-1, the J gene TRBJ2-1; 7 bases fit TRBD1. The CDR3 has 13 amino acids. Looked up from germline, CDR1 is SGHRS and CDR2 is YFSETQ. V dropped 2 bases and J dropped 6; count of bases not matched to a gene: 2. The CDR3 nucleotides are TGCGCCAGCAGCTTAGGACAGGTCAATGAGCAGTTCTTC. This gives the protein CASSLGQVNEQFF.

The chain links TRBV28 to TRBJ2-1; a weak D match, TRBD2 (5 bases). In germline, CDR1 is MDHEN, CDR2 SYDVKM. CDR3 length equals 12 residues. V dropped 7 bases and J dropped 6 bases, with 10 bases sitting between them. CDR3 nucleotides: TGTGCCAGCATTTCGGGGTTCAATGAGCAGTTCTTC. Protein sequence: CASISGFNEQFF.

The V and J genes are TRBV25-1 and TRBJ2-2; the D gene is possibly TRBD2 (6 bases). Trimming shortened V by 4 bases and J by 7 bases, and 7 bases separated the two germline ends. The CDR3 covers 12 residues. Germline CDR1 MGHDK, CDR2 SYGVNS. CDR3 in amino acids: CASSGGVGELFF. The CDR3 region has the DNA TGTGCCAGCAGTGGGGGGGTCGGGGAGCTGTTTTTT.

This sequence joins TRBV6-6 and TRBJ1-2; 8 positions agree with TRBD1. The V gene's germline CDR1 is MNHNY and CDR2 SVGAGI (reference sequence). After removal of 6 bases from V and 2 bases from J, the junction contained 8 bases not matched to a gene. The CDR3 extends over 15 amino acids. The DNA of the CDR3 is TGTGCCAGCAGCCTCGACAGGGGATGGAACTATGGCTACACCTTC. Its protein is CASSLDRGWNYGYTF.

This chain joins TRBV2 and TRBJ1-4; D is unresolved. Per the germline V gene, CDR1 is SNHLY and CDR2 is FYNNEI. The CDR3 loop spans 12 amino acids. Trimming pared 4 bases from V and 7 bases from J, leaving 7 bases between. The CDR3 sequence is CASSVIVEKLFF. DNA for the CDR3: TGTGCCAGCAGTGTAATTGTTGAAAAACTGTTTTTT.

This chain connects TRBV4-2 to TRBJ2-7; possible D gene TRBD2, 5 bases. Trimming took off 1 base at V and 1 base at J, with 8 bases between the two ends. Germline assignment: CDR1 LGHNA and CDR2 YNFKEQ. The CDR3 runs 14 residues. The CDR3 region is CASSQASQSYEQYF. The CDR3 DNA sequence: TGTGCCAGCAGCCAAGCTAGCCAGTCCTACGAGCAGTACTTC.